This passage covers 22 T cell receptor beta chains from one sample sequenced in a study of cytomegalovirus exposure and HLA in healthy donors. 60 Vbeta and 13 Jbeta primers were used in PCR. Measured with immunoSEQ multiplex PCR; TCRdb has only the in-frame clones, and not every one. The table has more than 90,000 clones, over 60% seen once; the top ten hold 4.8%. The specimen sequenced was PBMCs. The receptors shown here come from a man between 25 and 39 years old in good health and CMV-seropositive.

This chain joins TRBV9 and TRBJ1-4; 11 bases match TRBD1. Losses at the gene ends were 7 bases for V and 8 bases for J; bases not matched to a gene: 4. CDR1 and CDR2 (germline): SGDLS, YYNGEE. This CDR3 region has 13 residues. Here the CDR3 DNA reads TGTGCCAGCGGACAGGGGGCCGGGGAAAAACTGTTTTTT. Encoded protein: CASGQGAGEKLFF.

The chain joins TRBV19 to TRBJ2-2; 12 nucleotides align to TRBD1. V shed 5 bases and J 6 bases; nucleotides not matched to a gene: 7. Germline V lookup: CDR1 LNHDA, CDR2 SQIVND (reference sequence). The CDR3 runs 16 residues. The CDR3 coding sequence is TGTGCCAGTAGTCTAACCGGGACAGGGGGCTCCGGGGAGCTGTTTTTT. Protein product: CASSLTGTGGSGELFF.

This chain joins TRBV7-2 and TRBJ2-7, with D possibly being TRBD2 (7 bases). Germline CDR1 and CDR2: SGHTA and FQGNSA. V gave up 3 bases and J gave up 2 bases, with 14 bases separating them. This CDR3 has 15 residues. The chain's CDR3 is CASSLEGGAPYEQYF. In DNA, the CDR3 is TGTGCCAGCAGCTTGGAGGGGGGGGCCCCCTACGAGCAGTACTTC.

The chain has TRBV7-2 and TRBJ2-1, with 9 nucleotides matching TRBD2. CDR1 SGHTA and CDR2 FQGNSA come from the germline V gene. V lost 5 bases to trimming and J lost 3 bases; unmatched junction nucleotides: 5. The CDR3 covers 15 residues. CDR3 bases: TGTGCCAGCAGCGCGCGGGGGGGTAACTACAATGAGCAGTTCTTC. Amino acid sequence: CASSARGGNYNEQFF. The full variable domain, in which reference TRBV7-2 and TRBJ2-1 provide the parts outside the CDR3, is GAGVSQSPSNKVTEKGKDVELRCDPISGHTALYWYRQSLGQGLEFLIYFQGNSAPDKSGLPSDRFSAERTGGSVSTLTIQRTQQEDSAVYLCASSARGGNYNEQFFGPGTRLTVL.

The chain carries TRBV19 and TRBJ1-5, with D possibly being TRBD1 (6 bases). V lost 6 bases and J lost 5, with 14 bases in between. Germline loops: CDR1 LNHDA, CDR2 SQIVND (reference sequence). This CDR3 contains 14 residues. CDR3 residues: CASRTGHRDQPQHF. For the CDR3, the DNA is TGTGCCAGTAGAACGGGACATCGGGATCAGCCCCAGCATTTT.

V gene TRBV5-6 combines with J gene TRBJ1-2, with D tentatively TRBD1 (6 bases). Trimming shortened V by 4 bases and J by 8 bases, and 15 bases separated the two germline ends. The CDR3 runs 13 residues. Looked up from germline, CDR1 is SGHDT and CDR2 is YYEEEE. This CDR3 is CASSPGQRRGYTF. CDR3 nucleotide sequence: TGTGCCAGCAGCCCCGGACAGCGTCGAGGCTACACCTTC.

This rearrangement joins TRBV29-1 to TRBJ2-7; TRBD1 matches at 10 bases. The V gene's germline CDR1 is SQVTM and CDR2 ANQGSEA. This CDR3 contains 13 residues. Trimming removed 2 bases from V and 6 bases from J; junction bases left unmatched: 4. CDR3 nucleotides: TGCAGCGTTGAACCGGGACAGGGGATCGAGCAGTACTTC. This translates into CSVEPGQGIEQYF.

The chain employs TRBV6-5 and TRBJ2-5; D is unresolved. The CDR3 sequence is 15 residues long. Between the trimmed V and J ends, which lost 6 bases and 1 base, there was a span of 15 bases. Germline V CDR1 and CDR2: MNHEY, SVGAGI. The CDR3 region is CASSARRPIQETQYF. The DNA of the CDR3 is TGTGCCAGCAGCGCCAGGCGACCGATCCAAGAGACCCAGTACTTC.

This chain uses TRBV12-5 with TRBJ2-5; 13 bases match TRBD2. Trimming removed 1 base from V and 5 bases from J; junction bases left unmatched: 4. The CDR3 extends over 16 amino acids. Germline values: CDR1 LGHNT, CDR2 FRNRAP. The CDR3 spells CASGLGTSGGRETQYF. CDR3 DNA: TGTGCTAGTGGTTTGGGGACTAGCGGGGGCCGGGAGACCCAGTACTTC.

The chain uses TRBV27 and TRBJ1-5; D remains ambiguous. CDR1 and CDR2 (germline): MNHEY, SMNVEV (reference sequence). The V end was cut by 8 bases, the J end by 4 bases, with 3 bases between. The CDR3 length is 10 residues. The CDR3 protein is CASENQPQHF. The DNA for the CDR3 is TGTGCCAGCGAGAATCAGCCCCAGCATTTT.

The CDR3 nucleotides read TGTGCCTGGAGTACAGGGGGCGCGGACACTGAAGCTTTCTTT. This encodes CAWSTGGADTEAFF. The chain recombines TRBV30 with TRBJ1-1; 9 bases align to TRBD1. Germline values: CDR1 GTSNPN, CDR2 SVGIG (reference sequence). The V segment lost 2 bases and the J segment 3 bases; nucleotides outside the gene matches: 4. This CDR3 spans 14 amino acids.

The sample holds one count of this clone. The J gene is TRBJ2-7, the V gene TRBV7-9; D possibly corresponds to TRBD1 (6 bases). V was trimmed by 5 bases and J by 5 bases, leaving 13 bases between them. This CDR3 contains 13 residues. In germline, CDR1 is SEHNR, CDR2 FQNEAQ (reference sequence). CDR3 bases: TGTGCCAGCAGCAGAGACAGGCTCGACGAGCAGTACTTC. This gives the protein CASSRDRLDEQYF. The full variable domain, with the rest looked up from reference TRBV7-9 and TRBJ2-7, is DTGVSQNPRHKITKRGQNVTFRCDPISEHNRLYWYRQTLGQGPEFLTYFQNEAQLEKSRLLSDRFSAERPKGSFSTLEIQRTEQGDSAMYLCASSRDRLDEQYFGPGTRLTVT.

CDR3 nucleotide sequence: TGTGCCAGCAGTTCGGCCGGGACAGTTCAAGAGGCTTTCTTT. Translating it yields CASSSAGTVQEAFF. J is TRBJ1-1 and V is TRBV27; 7 bases line up with TRBD1. CDR1 is MNHEY, CDR2 SMNVEV, per germline (reference sequence). This CDR3 comprises 14 residues. V gave up 4 bases and J gave up 11 bases; unmatched junction bases: 13.

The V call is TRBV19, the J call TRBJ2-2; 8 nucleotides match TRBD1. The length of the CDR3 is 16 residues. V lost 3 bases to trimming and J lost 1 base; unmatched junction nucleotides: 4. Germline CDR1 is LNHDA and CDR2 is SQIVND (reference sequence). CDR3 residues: CASSIQDRENTGELFF. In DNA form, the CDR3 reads TGTGCCAGTAGTATCCAGGACAGGGAGAACACCGGGGAGCTGTTTTTT. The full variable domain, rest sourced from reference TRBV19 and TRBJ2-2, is DGGITQSPKYLFRKEGQNVTLSCEQNLNHDAMYWYRQDPGQGLRLIYYSQIVNDFQKGDIAEGYSVSREKKESFPLTVTSAQKNPTAFYLCASSIQDRENTGELFFGEGSRLTVL.

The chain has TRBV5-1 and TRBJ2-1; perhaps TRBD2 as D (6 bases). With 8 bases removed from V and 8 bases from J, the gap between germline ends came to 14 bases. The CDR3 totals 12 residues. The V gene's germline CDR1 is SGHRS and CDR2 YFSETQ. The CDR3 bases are TGCGCCAGTAGGAAGGAGGGTGATGAGCAGTTCTTC. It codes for CASRKEGDEQFF.

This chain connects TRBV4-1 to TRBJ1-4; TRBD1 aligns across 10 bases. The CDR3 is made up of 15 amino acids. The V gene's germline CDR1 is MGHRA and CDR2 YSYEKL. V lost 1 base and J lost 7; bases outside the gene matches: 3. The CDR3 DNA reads TGCGCCAGCAGCCAAGCCGACAGGGGGCGTGAAAAACTGTTTTTT. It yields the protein CASSQADRGREKLFF.

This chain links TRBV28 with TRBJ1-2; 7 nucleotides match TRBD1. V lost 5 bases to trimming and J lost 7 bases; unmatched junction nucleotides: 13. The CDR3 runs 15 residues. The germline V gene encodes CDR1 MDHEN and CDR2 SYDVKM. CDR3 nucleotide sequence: TGTGCCAGCAGTCCGCCCGGGACAGCCTCGGGTGGCTACACCTTC. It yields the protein CASSPPGTASGGYTF.

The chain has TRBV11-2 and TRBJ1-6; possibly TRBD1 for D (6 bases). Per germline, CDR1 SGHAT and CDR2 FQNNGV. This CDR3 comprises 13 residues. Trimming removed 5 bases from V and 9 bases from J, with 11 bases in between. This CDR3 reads CASSETGRSPLHF. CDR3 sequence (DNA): TGTGCCAGCAGCGAAACAGGGCGTTCACCCCTCCACTTT.

CDR3 in amino acids: CAISIQGIVNEQYF. CDR3 nucleotide sequence: TGTGCCATCAGTATACAGGGAATCGTAAACGAGCAGTACTTC. V and J are TRBV10-3 and TRBJ2-7, with a possible D match to TRBD1 (6 bases). CDR1 ENHRY and CDR2 SYGVKD come from the germline V gene. V was pared by 5 bases and J by 5 bases, with 16 bases between. The CDR3 has 14 residues.

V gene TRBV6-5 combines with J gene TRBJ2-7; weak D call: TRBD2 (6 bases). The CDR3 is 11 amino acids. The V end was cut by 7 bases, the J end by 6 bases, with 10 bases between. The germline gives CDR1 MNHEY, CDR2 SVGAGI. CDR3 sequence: CASTYGGEQYF. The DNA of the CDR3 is TGTGCCAGCACCTACGGGGGCGAGCAGTACTTC.

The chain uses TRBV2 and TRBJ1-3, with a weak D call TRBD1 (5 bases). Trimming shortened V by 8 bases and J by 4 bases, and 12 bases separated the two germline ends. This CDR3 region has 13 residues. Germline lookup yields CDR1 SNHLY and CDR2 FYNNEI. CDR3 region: CASVREPGNTIYF. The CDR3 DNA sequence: TGTGCCAGCGTCAGGGAACCCGGAAACACCATATATTTT.

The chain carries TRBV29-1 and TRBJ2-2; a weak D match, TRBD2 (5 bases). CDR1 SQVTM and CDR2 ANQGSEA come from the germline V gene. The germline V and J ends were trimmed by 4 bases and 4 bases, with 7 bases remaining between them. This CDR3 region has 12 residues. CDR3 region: CSVGGSTGELFF. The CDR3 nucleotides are TGCAGCGTTGGAGGGTCCACCGGGGAGCTGTTTTTT.